This is a list of T cell receptor beta chains from one sample in a study of control samples from healthy donors and cancer patients. Libraries were prepared by immunoSEQ multiplex PCR; TCRdb keeps only in-frame clonotypes and omits some of them. The table lists about 120,000 clones, around 92% of them singletons. The sequenced sample consisted of blood. The receptors were gathered from a man in his forties or fifties in good health. Both conserved end residues are part of each CDR3. Each record gives: V gene, clone size, J gene, D gene, CDR3 protein, CDR3 DNA. A D gene is named only where the DNA matches it firmly. Rows give clone size only sometimes, using once, few, many, or a class for an expanded clone.

V gene: TRBV2
clone size: few
J gene: TRBJ2-7
D gene: -
CDR3 protein: CASSAGMDGGEQYF
CDR3 DNA: TGTGCCAGCAGTGCGGGAATGGACGGAGGCGAGCAGTACTTC

V gene: TRBV24-1
clone size: -
J gene: TRBJ2-2
D gene: TRBD2
CDR3 protein: CATSGKGQRGNTGELFF
CDR3 DNA: TGTGCCACCAGTGGAAAAGGTCAGCGGGGGAACACCGGGGAGCTGTTTTTT

V gene: TRBV6-5
clone size: -
J gene: TRBJ2-7
D gene: -
CDR3 protein: CASSYSSGVDREQYF
CDR3 DNA: TGTGCCAGCAGTTACTCGTCAGGGGTGGACCGGGAGCAGTACTTC

V gene: TRBV4-3
clone size: -
J gene: TRBJ1-2
D gene: -
CDR3 protein: CASSHGVGGYTF
CDR3 DNA: TGCGCCAGCAGCCACGGGGTTGGTGGCTACACCTTC

V gene: TRBV23-1
clone size: -
J gene: TRBJ2-5
D gene: TRBD1
CDR3 protein: CASSRSRDRVQETQYF
CDR3 DNA: TGCGCCAGCAGCCGGTCCCGGGACAGGGTACAAGAGACCCAGTACTTC

V gene: TRBV5-1
clone size: -
J gene: TRBJ1-1
D gene: -
CDR3 protein: CASSLGDPNTEAFF
CDR3 DNA: TGCGCCAGCAGCTTGGGGGACCCGAACACTGAAGCTTTCTTT

V gene: TRBV4-1
clone size: -
J gene: TRBJ2-2
D gene: -
CDR3 protein: CASSQGLGATGELFF
CDR3 DNA: TGCGCCAGCAGCCAAGGACTGGGGGCAACCGGGGAGCTGTTTTTT

V gene: TRBV14
clone size: -
J gene: TRBJ1-1
D gene: -
CDR3 protein: CASSQWAVNTEAFF
CDR3 DNA: TGTGCCAGCAGCCAATGGGCGGTGAACACTGAAGCTTTCTTT

V gene: TRBV12-3/TRBV12-4
clone size: -
J gene: TRBJ1-6
D gene: -
CDR3 protein: CASSLLGSPLHF
CDR3 DNA: TGTGCCAGCAGTTTATTGGGTTCACCCCTCCACTTT

V gene: TRBV24-1
clone size: -
J gene: TRBJ1-1
D gene: -
CDR3 protein: CATSDSRGAGLNTEAFF
CDR3 DNA: TGTGCCACCAGTGACTCGCGGGGGGCGGGTTTGAACACTGAAGCTTTCTTT

V gene: TRBV11-2
clone size: -
J gene: TRBJ2-3
D gene: TRBD2
CDR3 protein: CASSSWVGGGGTDTQYF
CDR3 DNA: TGTGCCAGCAGCTCGTGGGTTGGCGGGGGGGGCACAGATACGCAGTATTTT

V gene: TRBV28
clone size: -
J gene: TRBJ1-2
D gene: -
CDR3 protein: CASSSYRRLNYGYTF
CDR3 DNA: TGTGCCAGCAGTTCCTACAGGAGACTTAACTATGGCTACACCTTC

V gene: TRBV5-5
clone size: -
J gene: TRBJ2-2
D gene: TRBD1
CDR3 protein: CASSFGQASTGELFF
CDR3 DNA: TGTGCCAGCAGCTTCGGACAGGCTTCCACCGGGGAGCTGTTTTTT

V gene: TRBV18
clone size: -
J gene: TRBJ1-1
D gene: -
CDR3 protein: CASSPLGGLDTEAFF
CDR3 DNA: TGTGCCAGCTCACCACTCGGGGGGCTGGACACTGAAGCTTTCTTT

V gene: TRBV5-1
clone size: -
J gene: TRBJ2-2
D gene: TRBD1
CDR3 protein: CASSHPQGAVGELFF
CDR3 DNA: TGCGCCAGCAGCCACCCACAGGGGGCTGTCGGGGAGCTGTTTTTT

V gene: TRBV18
clone size: -
J gene: TRBJ2-6
D gene: -
CDR3 protein: CASSGGGGANVLTF
CDR3 DNA: TGTGCCAGCTCCGGGGGAGGTGGGGCCAACGTCCTGACTTTC

V gene: TRBV5-1
clone size: -
J gene: TRBJ2-7
D gene: -
CDR3 protein: CASSLFGAGAGGDEQYF
CDR3 DNA: TGCGCCAGCAGCTTGTTTGGGGCAGGAGCCGGGGGAGACGAGCAGTACTTC

V gene: TRBV7-2
clone size: -
J gene: TRBJ1-5
D gene: TRBD1
CDR3 protein: CASSLRTGGNQPQHF
CDR3 DNA: TGTGCCAGCAGCTTAAGGACAGGGGGCAATCAGCCCCAGCATTTT

V gene: TRBV18
clone size: -
J gene: TRBJ2-1
D gene: TRBD1
CDR3 protein: CASSVIPTGSSYNEQFF
CDR3 DNA: TGTGCCAGCTCAGTAATCCCGACAGGGAGCTCCTACAATGAGCAGTTCTTC

V gene: TRBV19
clone size: few
J gene: TRBJ1-3
D gene: -
CDR3 protein: CARTAGGTVSGNTIYF
CDR3 DNA: TGTGCCAGAACGGCGGGAGGGACGGTCTCTGGAAACACCATATATTTT

V gene: TRBV4-1
clone size: -
J gene: TRBJ2-1
D gene: -
CDR3 protein: CASSQDEKGGWDEQFF
CDR3 DNA: TGCGCCAGCAGCCAAGATGAAAAGGGGGGCTGGGATGAGCAGTTCTTC

V gene: TRBV7-2
clone size: -
J gene: TRBJ2-5
D gene: TRBD2
CDR3 protein: CASSSKGLAEYQETQYF
CDR3 DNA: TGTGCCAGCAGCTCAAAAGGACTAGCGGAGTACCAAGAGACCCAGTACTTC

V gene: TRBV4-1
clone size: once
J gene: TRBJ2-3
D gene: TRBD2
CDR3 protein: CASSQAPGTSGAVDTQYF
CDR3 DNA: TGCGCCAGCAGCCAAGCTCCCGGGACTAGCGGGGCGGTAGATACGCAGTATTTT

V gene: TRBV11-3
clone size: once
J gene: TRBJ2-3
D gene: -
CDR3 protein: CASSLGVGTGVTDTQYF
CDR3 DNA: TGTGCCAGCAGCTTAGGGGTAGGAACGGGAGTCACAGATACGCAGTATTTT